This T cell receptor (beta chain) was found in a study of cytomegalovirus exposure and HLA in healthy donors (TCRdb year 2017). Study-wide context: A later analysis indicated that the 120 validation repertoires were generated on the platform also employed for the approximately 700 repertoires of the first cohort. Along with the roughly 670-subject first cohort, a separate validation cohort of over 90 different subjects was used. To predict cytomegalovirus infection status, the study brought together high-throughput TCR immunosequencing, statistical association of individual TCRs with disease status, and machine learning. The study aimed to test whether cataloging public T cell receptors could reveal signatures of past pathogen exposure.

A distance of 11 bases separates the germline ends of V and J, which lose 1 base and 3 bases respectively. The CDR3 runs 16 amino acids, cysteine and phenylalanine included. The retained sequence is limited to the CDR3, 48 bases, with the frame set at the first base. Via the germline V gene, CDR1 is SGHRS and CDR2 YFSETQ. The full study reports these points: The authors suggested that the approach could potentially be generalized to other disease states and immunological phenotypes. The study listed 150 to 200 TCR beta chains as associated with cytomegalovirus. Subsequent analysis determined that TCRs grouped into clusters in the first cohort also showed a tendency toward co-occurrence across the approximately 110 validation repertoires, and about 94% of cluster scores exceeded 0. In vitro tests confirmed that a few of the cytomegalovirus-associated TCR beta chains recognize cytomegalovirus antigens. A later analysis lacked HLA typing for the validation cohort, so it scored co-occurrence in that cohort across all 130 or so repertoires. While some public TCRs were present in many individuals, most TCR sequences turned up only very rarely across donors. The classifier was reported to diagnose cytomegalovirus status with high specificity and sensitivity in both the original and validation cohorts.

As regards this clone: Its recognized antigen is unknown. Base qualities were left out, and no much larger clone turns up one base away.

Donors formed part of the validation cohort, which comprised 120 subjects and was distinct from the first cohort of 666 subjects. Libraries were built with the immunoSEQ multiplex PCR assay. The authors processed their data as follows. A statistical classification framework was developed to diagnose cytomegalovirus status using the catalog of TCR beta chain sequences. TCRdb limited this immuneACCESS table to in-frame rearrangements with V and J called. A share of clones is missing; checked studies link under half to unresolved V genes, and the rest is unexplained. For V, J and clone size, that table is used; D and trimming come from the DNA. Counted in this sample were about 350,000 clones; approximately 86% of them appeared once. The leading ten clones occupy more than 0.9% of the sample.

The TCR was taken from a young woman in good health and CMV-seropositive. The chain employs TRBV5-1 and TRBJ2-6, with the D gene too uncertain to name. Material: PBMCs. The encoded CDR3 is CASSLPTSGGANVLTF. The DNA reads as follows: TGCGCCAGCAGCTTGCCAACCTCTGGTGGGGCCAACGTCCTGACTTTC.